One and the same sample provided the 25 T cell receptor beta chains below, sequenced in a study of blood T cell repertoires in COVID-19. Using immunoSEQ multiplex PCR, the repertoire was profiled, and TCRdb retains in-frame clones only, with some absent. The sample includes about 57,000 clones, more than 90% of them seen just once. The sequencing input was peripheral blood. The receptor set was obtained from a man aged 55 to 70 with acute or convalescent COVID-19.

The V gene is TRBV4-2, the J gene TRBJ1-2; D might be TRBD1 (6 bases). The CDR3 has 16 amino acids. Deletions cut 4 bases from V and 4 bases from J, with 19 bases between. Germline CDR1 and CDR2: LGHNA and YNFKEQ. This CDR3 is CASSRDRDTSTYGYTF. The CDR3 DNA reads TGTGCCAGCAGCCGCGACCGGGACACATCGACCTATGGCTACACCTTC.

The chain links TRBV9 to TRBJ1-4, with D possibly being TRBD1 (5 bases). V lost 5 bases and J lost 8, with 16 bases in between. CDR1 SGDLS and CDR2 YYNGEE come from the germline V gene. CDR3 length: 14 residues. The CDR3 coding sequence is TGTGCCAGCAGTCCAGGGCCCCAGAGGGAAAAACTGTTTTTT. Translation gives CASSPGPQREKLFF. The full variable domain, its missing parts supplied by reference TRBV9 and TRBJ1-4, is DSGVTQTPKHLITATGQRVTLRCSPRSGDLSVYWYQQSLDQGLQFLIQYYNGEERAKGNILERFSAQQFPDLHSELNLSSLELGDSALYFCASSPGPQREKLFFGSGTQLSVL.

The rearrangement joins TRBV15 to TRBJ2-5; D gene unclear. The CDR3 covers 17 residues. The V gene's germline CDR1 is LNHNV and CDR2 YYDKDF (reference sequence). V lost 9 bases and J lost 1, with 24 bases in between. CDR3 sequence: CATAARSSALPQETQYF. CDR3 nucleotide sequence: TGTGCCACTGCGGCCAGAAGCAGCGCCCTACCCCAAGAGACCCAGTACTTC.

This clone has a single count. The chain joins TRBV11-2 to TRBJ2-6; D gene ambiguous. Trimming removed 4 bases at V and 0 bases at J, with 16 bases between. CDR3 length equals 18 residues. CDR1 and CDR2 from the germline V gene are SGHAT and FQNNGV. DNA of the CDR3: TGTGCCAGCAGCTGGATGACAAGACGGATCTCTGGGGCCAACGTCCTGACTTTC. Residues: CASSWMTRRISGANVLTF.

V is TRBV30 and J is TRBJ1-1; D is possibly TRBD1 (6 bases). Germline V CDR1 and CDR2: GTSNPN, SVGIG (reference sequence). Deletions cut 8 bases from V and 0 bases from J, with 13 bases between. The CDR3 runs to 13 residues. CDR3 in amino acids: CARQDSMNTEAFF. The CDR3 region has the DNA TGTGCCCGCCAGGACAGCATGAACACTGAAGCTTTCTTT.

J is TRBJ2-1 and V is TRBV30, with unresolved D. V lost 4 bases to trimming and J lost 2 bases, with 9 bases between them. The germline gives CDR1 GTSNPN, CDR2 SVGIG (reference sequence). The CDR3 contains 13 residues. The CDR3 DNA is TGTGCCTGGAATCTACCCCCCTACAATGAGCAGTTCTTC. Encoded protein: CAWNLPPYNEQFF.

The chain uses TRBV11-3 and TRBJ2-7; 7 nucleotides agree with TRBD2. Trimming cost V 2 bases and J 0 bases; bases outside gene matches: 10. CDR3 length: 17 residues. Germline V gene sequence: CDR1 SGHNT, CDR2 YENEEA. CDR3 protein: CASSLPSGTSSSYEQYF. The CDR3, as DNA: TGTGCCAGCAGCTTACCGAGCGGGACGTCGAGCTCCTACGAGCAGTACTTC.

The chain couples TRBV28 to TRBJ1-4; 9 bases fit TRBD1. This CDR3 region has 15 residues. Per the germline V gene, CDR1 is MDHEN and CDR2 is SYDVKM. V lost 3 bases, J lost 5 bases, and 4 bases stayed unmatched. The CDR3 DNA reads TGTGCCAGCAGTTTGTGGGGACAGGGAAATGAAAAACTGTTTTTT. Its translation: CASSLWGQGNEKLFF.

This chain joins TRBV6-5 and TRBJ1-2; perhaps TRBD1 as D (5 bases). Germline V gives CDR1 MNHEY, CDR2 SVGAGI. The V and J ends lost 6 bases and 2 bases respectively, with 10 bases between them. CDR3 size: 13 residues. CDR3 coding DNA: TGTGCCAGCAGCCGCGACAGAAACTATGGCTACACCTTC. It codes for CASSRDRNYGYTF.

This chain links TRBV24-1 with TRBJ2-1; 11 nucleotides match TRBD2. J was trimmed by 12 bases and V by 9 bases; bases with no gene match: 18. The germline V gene encodes CDR1 KGHDR and CDR2 SFDVKD. CDR3 size: 16 residues. CDR3 nucleotide sequence: TGTGCCACCGGGGAGAACAAGGGACTAGCGGCGGTTAGGCAGTTCTTC. Translation gives CATGENKGLAAVRQFF.

The V call is TRBV5-6, the J call TRBJ2-6; TRBD1 matches 10 bases. The CDR3 covers 19 residues. The germline CDR1 and CDR2 sequences are SGHDT and YYEEEE. J gave up 0 bases and V 2 bases, and 8 bases lay outside the gene matches. CDR3 bases: TGTGCCAGCAGCTTCCCCCCGGGACAGGGGCCCTCTGGGGCCAACGTCCTGACTTTC. This sequence encodes CASSFPPGQGPSGANVLTF. The full variable domain, in which reference TRBV5-6 and TRBJ2-6 provide the parts outside the CDR3, is DAGVTQSPTHLIKTRGQQVTLRCSPKSGHDTVSWYQQALGQGPQFIFQYYEEEERQRGNFPDRFSGHQFPNYSSELNVNALLLGDSALYLCASSFPPGQGPSGANVLTFGAGSRLTVL.

The V call is TRBV19, the J call TRBJ1-4, with D possibly TRBD1 on 6 matching bases. The CDR3 consists of 14 residues. From germline, CDR1 is LNHDA and CDR2 SQIVND (reference sequence). V was shortened by 2 bases and J by 4 bases, with 8 bases between the two germline ends. The CDR3 DNA sequence: TGTGCCAGTAGTATACAGGGGCTTAATGAAAAACTGTTTTTT. Translation: CASSIQGLNEKLFF.

The count of this clone is one. The J gene is TRBJ2-1, the V gene TRBV24-1; 7 nucleotides match TRBD2. In germline, CDR1 is KGHDR, CDR2 SFDVKD. The CDR3 sequence is 17 residues long. The ends lost 0 bases at V and 2 bases at J; junction bases unmatched: 6. The CDR3: CATSDLSSGGTYNEQFF. The CDR3 DNA sequence: TGTGCCACCAGTGATTTGTCTAGCGGAGGGACCTACAATGAGCAGTTCTTC.

V gene TRBV7-2 combines with J gene TRBJ2-1, with a tentative D call TRBD1 (5 bases). From germline, CDR1 is SGHTA and CDR2 FQGNSA. This CDR3 contains 16 residues. The ends were cut back, 5 bases at V and 6 bases at J, with 20 bases in the middle. CDR3 nucleotide sequence: TGTGCCAGCAGCGCGAAGCAGGGAATTTTACGCAATGAGCAGTTCTTC. This encodes CASSAKQGILRNEQFF.

This rearrangement joins TRBV6-6 to TRBJ1-4; no definite D call. The V end lost 3 bases, the J end lost 3 bases, and 8 bases lay between the germline ends. Germline V gives CDR1 MNHNY, CDR2 SVGAGI (reference sequence). The CDR3 covers 14 residues. CDR3 sequence: CASSYSGSNEKLFF. CDR3 nucleotide sequence: TGTGCCAGCAGTTATTCGGGTTCTAATGAAAAACTGTTTTTT.

The rearrangement uses TRBV24-1 and TRBJ2-5, with TRBD1 identical over 11 bases. The V gene's germline CDR1 is KGHDR and CDR2 SFDVKD. With 5 bases clipped from V and 5 bases from J, the junction kept 12 bases outside the gene matches. This CDR3 region has 17 residues. Here the CDR3 reads CATSAAAMGTGGETQYF. DNA for the CDR3: TGTGCCACCAGTGCTGCCGCAATGGGGACAGGGGGGGAGACCCAGTACTTC.

The genes are TRBV10-3 and TRBJ2-7; D might be TRBD2 (6 bases). This CDR3 region has 13 residues. Germline V gene lookup returns CDR1 ENHRY and CDR2 SYGVKD. The V and J ends lost 4 bases and 2 bases respectively, with 9 bases between them. Here the CDR3 DNA reads TGTGCCATCAGTGCCCAGCGGGCCTACGAGCAGTACTTC. Its translation is CAISAQRAYEQYF.

The V call is TRBV5-6, the J call TRBJ2-7; a weak D match, TRBD1 (6 bases). CDR1 and CDR2 (germline): SGHDT, YYEEEE. Trimming stripped 0 bases from V and 0 bases from J, with 10 bases between. The CDR3 length is 15 residues. CDR3 amino acids: CASSLGGTPSYEQYF. The CDR3 DNA is TGTGCCAGCAGCTTGGGTGGGACACCCTCCTACGAGCAGTACTTC.

The J gene is TRBJ1-2, the V gene TRBV5-1; D not certain. Trimming removed 0 bases from V and 1 base from J, with 7 bases in between. The CDR3 extends over 14 amino acids. The germline gives CDR1 SGHRS, CDR2 YFSETQ. The CDR3 loop reads CASSLEPDNYGYTF. For the CDR3, the DNA is TGCGCCAGCAGCTTGGAGCCCGATAACTATGGCTACACCTTC.

The rearrangement links TRBV6-5 to TRBJ2-7; D is uncertain. CDR3 size: 13 residues. The germline gives CDR1 MNHEY, CDR2 SVGAGI. Trimming removed 4 bases at V and 0 bases at J, with 7 bases between. The CDR3 region has the DNA TGTGCCAGCAGTTTTCCGGGCTCCTACGAGCAGTACTTC. Residues: CASSFPGSYEQYF.

A remark on this clone: The sample contains more than one DNA sequence encoding this CDR3. The V gene is TRBV9, the J gene TRBJ2-7; 11 bases align to TRBD2. CDR3 size: 14 residues. From germline, CDR1 is SGDLS and CDR2 YYNGEE. The V and J ends lost 4 bases and 3 bases, in that order; junction bases with no gene match: 3. The DNA for the CDR3 is TGTGCCAGCAGCAAAACTAGCGGGAGCTACGAGCAGTACTTC. Translated, it gives CASSKTSGSYEQYF.

This clone appeared a single time. The rearrangement uses TRBV29-1 and TRBJ2-3; a possible D gene is TRBD2 (5 bases). This CDR3 region has 14 residues. The V end lost 4 bases, the J end lost 2 bases, and 13 bases lay between the germline ends. The germline gives CDR1 SQVTM, CDR2 ANQGSEA. CDR3 region: CSVGRLTNTDTQYF. CDR3 sequence (DNA): TGCAGCGTTGGTCGACTAACCAACACAGATACGCAGTATTTT.

V gene TRBV12-3 or TRBV12-4 combines with J gene TRBJ2-3, with D possibly matching TRBD2 (5 bases). Between the trimmed V and J ends, which lost 11 bases and 4 bases, there was a span of 10 bases. The CDR3 length is 11 residues. The CDR3 DNA reads as TGTGCCTCGGAGGAGGCAGATACGCAGTATTTT. Translation gives CASEEADTQYF.

The chain joins TRBV28 to TRBJ2-2; D is unresolved. The V and J ends lost 3 bases and 5 bases respectively, with 4 bases between them. Germline V gene sequence: CDR1 MDHEN, CDR2 SYDVKM. The CDR3 runs 12 residues. The DNA for the CDR3 is TGTGCCAGCAGTTTCGGTACCGGGGAGCTGTTTTTT. Translation: CASSFGTGELFF. The full variable domain, with the rest looked up from reference TRBV28 and TRBJ2-2, is DVKVTQSSRYLVKRTGEKVFLECVQDMDHENMFWYRQDPGLGLRLIYFSYDVKMKEKGDIPEGYSVSREKKERFSLILESASTNQTSMYLCASSFGTGELFFGEGSRLTVL.

The chain combines TRBV15 with TRBJ2-7; 7 bases align to TRBD2. The CDR3 covers 15 residues. The ends lost 1 base at V and 5 bases at J; junction bases unmatched: 8. CDR1 is LNHNV, CDR2 YYDKDF, per germline (reference sequence). The CDR3 DNA follows: TGTGCCACCAGCAGAGTCTCCGGGAGGATTCACGAGCAGTACTTC. Its protein product is CATSRVSGRIHEQYF.